This T cell receptor beta chain is drawn from a study of CD8+ T cells in alopecia areata. Germline loops: CDR1 SGHDN, CDR2 FVKESK. This CDR3 comprises 14 residues. Trimming pared 0 bases from V and 8 bases from J, leaving 13 bases between. cDNA serving as the sequencing template came from extracted, reverse transcribed RNA. Only in-frame clones appear in the TCRdb table, and some are missing; sequencing was by immunoSEQ multiplex PCR. Of 50,000 to 70,000 clones listed, roughly 45% are singletons. The source of this sequence is a human donor with alopecia areata. The chain links TRBV14 to TRBJ1-1, with no clear D. Sequencing used NKG2D-low CD8+ T cells sorted from blood. The CDR3 sequence: CASSQEFPAREAFF. CDR3 nucleotide sequence: TGTGCCAGCAGCCAAGAGTTTCCAGCTAGAGAAGCTTTCTTT.